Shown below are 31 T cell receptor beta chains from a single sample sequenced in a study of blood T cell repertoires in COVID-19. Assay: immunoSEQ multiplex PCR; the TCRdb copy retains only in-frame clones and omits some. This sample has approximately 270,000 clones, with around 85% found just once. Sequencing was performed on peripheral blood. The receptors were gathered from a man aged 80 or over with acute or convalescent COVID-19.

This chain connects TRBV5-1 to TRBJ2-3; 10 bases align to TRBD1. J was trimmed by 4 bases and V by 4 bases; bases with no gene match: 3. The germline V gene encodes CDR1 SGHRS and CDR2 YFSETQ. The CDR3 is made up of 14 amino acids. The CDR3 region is CASSHGTGADTQYF. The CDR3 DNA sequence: TGCGCCAGCAGCCACGGGACAGGGGCAGATACGCAGTATTTT.

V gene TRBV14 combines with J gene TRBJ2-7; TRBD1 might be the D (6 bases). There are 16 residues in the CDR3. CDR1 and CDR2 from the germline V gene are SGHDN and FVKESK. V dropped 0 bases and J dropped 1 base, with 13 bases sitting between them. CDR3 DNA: TGTGCCAGCAGCCAAGATAGGTTACAGGGATCCTACGAGCAGTACTTC. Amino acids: CASSQDRLQGSYEQYF.

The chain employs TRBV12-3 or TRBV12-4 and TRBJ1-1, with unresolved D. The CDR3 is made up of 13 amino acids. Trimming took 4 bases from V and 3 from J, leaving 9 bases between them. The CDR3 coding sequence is TGTGCCAGCAGTTCGGGAGGGCACACTGAAGCTTTCTTT. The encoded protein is CASSSGGHTEAFF.

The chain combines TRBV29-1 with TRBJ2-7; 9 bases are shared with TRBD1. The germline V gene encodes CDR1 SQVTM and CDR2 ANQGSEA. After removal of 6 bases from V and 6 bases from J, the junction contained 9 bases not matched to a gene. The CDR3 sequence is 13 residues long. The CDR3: CSVGWGTGSEQYF. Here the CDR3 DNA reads TGCAGCGTGGGGTGGGGGACAGGGAGCGAGCAGTACTTC.

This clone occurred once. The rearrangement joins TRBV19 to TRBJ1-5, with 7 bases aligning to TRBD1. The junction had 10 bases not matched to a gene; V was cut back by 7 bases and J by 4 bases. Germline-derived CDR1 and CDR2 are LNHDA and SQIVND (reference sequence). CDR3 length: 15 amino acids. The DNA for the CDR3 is TGTGCCAGTAACCCCGGGCCACAGGGGAATCAGCCCCAGCATTTT. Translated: CASNPGPQGNQPQHF.

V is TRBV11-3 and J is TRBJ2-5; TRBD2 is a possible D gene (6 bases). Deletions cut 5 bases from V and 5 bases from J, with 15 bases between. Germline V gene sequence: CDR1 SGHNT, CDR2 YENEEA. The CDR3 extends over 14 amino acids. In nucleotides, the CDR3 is TGTGCCAGCAGCCGTGCCGGCGGGAAGGAGACCCAGTACTTC. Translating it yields CASSRAGGKETQYF.

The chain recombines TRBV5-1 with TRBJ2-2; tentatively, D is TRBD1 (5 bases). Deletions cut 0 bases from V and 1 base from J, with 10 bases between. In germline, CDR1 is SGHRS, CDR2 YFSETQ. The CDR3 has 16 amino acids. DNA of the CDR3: TGCGCCAGCAGCTTGGGGGCAGGGATGAACACCGGGGAGCTGTTTTTT. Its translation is CASSLGAGMNTGELFF. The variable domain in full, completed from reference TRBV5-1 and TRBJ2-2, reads KAGVTQTPRYLIKTRGQQVTLSCSPISGHRSVSWYQQTPGQGLQFLFEYFSETQRNKGNFPGRFSGRQFSNSRSEMNVSTLELGDSALYLCASSLGAGMNTGELFFGEGSRLTVL.

CDR3 sequence: CATSRDSYEQYF. The CDR3 region has the DNA TGTGCCACCTCCCGGGACTCCTACGAGCAGTACTTC. This rearrangement joins TRBV13 to TRBJ2-7, with D maybe TRBD2 (5 bases). V shed 10 bases and J shed 0 bases, with 10 bases lying between them. Germline CDR1 reads PRHDT; CDR2 reads FYEKMQ (reference sequence). The CDR3 extends over 12 amino acids. Full variable domain (outside the CDR3, taken from reference TRBV13 and TRBJ2-7): AAGVIQSPRHLIKEKRETATLKCYPIPRHDTVYWYQQGPGQDPQFLISFYEKMQSDKGSIPDRFSAQQFSDYHSELNMSSLELGDSALYFCATSRDSYEQYFGPGTRLTVT.

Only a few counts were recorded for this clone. The CDR3 DNA is TGTGCCAGCAGTTTTGGACAGGGAGAAGCTTTCTTT. This sequence encodes CASSFGQGEAFF. The V call is TRBV6-5, the J call TRBJ1-1; 8 nucleotides agree with TRBD1. V was clipped by 4 bases and J by 8 bases; unmatched bases: 3. CDR1 and CDR2 from the germline V gene are MNHEY and SVGAGI. This CDR3 has 12 residues.

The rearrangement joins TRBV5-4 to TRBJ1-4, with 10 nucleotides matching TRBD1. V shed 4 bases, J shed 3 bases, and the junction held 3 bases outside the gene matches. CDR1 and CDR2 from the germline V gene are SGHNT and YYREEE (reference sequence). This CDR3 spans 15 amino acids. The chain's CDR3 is CASSRQGASNEKLFF. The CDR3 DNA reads TGTGCCAGCAGCCGACAGGGGGCATCTAATGAAAAACTGTTTTTT.

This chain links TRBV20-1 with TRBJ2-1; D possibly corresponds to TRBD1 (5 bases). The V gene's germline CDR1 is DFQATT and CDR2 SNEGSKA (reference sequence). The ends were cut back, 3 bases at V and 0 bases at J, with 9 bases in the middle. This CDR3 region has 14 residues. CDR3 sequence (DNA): TGCAGTGCTAGTGGCAGGGTCTCCTACAATGAGCAGTTCTTC. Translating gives CSASGRVSYNEQFF.

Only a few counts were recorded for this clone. Here the CDR3 reads CASSWDRSSYGYTF. In DNA, the CDR3 is TGCGCCAGCAGCTGGGACAGATCCTCTTATGGCTACACCTTC. The V gene is TRBV5-1, the J gene TRBJ1-2, with 7 bases identical to TRBD1. This CDR3 is built from 14 residues. The V and J ends lost 3 bases and 5 bases, in that order; junction bases with no gene match: 7. CDR1 and CDR2 (germline): SGHRS, YFSETQ.

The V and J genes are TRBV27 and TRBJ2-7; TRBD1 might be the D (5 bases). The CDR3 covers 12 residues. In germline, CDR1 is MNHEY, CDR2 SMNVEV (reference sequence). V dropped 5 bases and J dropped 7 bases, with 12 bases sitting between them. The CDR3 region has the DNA TGTGCCAGCAGTCGTGGCAGGGAAGAGCAGTACTTC. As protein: CASSRGREEQYF.

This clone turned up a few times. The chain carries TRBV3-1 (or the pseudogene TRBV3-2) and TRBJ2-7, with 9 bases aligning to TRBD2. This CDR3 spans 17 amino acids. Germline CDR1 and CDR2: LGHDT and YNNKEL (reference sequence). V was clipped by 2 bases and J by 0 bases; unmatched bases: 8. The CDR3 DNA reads TGTGCCAGCAGCCAAACGGTGACTAGCGGAGGCTCCTACGAGCAGTACTTC. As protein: CASSQTVTSGGSYEQYF.

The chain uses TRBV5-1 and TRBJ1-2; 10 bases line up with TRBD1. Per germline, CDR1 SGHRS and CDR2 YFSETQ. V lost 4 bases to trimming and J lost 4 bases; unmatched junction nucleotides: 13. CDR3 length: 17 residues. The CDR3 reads CASSPRGQGKGSYGYTF. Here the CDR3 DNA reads TGCGCCAGCAGCCCTCGGGGACAGGGGAAGGGTAGCTATGGCTACACCTTC.

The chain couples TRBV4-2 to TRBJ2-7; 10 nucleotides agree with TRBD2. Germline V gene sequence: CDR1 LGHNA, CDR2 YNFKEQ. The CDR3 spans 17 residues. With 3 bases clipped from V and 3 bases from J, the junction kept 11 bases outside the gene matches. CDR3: CASSQRTSGAPIYEQYF. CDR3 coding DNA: TGTGCCAGCAGCCAGAGGACTAGCGGAGCTCCCATCTACGAGCAGTACTTC.

The CDR3 DNA sequence: TGTGCCAGCAGCCAAGATCGGTCGGATACGCAGTATTTT. Translating gives CASSQDRSDTQYF. J is TRBJ2-3 and V is TRBV3-1 (or the pseudogene TRBV3-2), with D unclear. Germline V gives CDR1 LGHDT, CDR2 YNNKEL (reference sequence). The ends were cut back, 0 bases at V and 6 bases at J, with 7 bases in the middle. This CDR3 has 13 amino acids.

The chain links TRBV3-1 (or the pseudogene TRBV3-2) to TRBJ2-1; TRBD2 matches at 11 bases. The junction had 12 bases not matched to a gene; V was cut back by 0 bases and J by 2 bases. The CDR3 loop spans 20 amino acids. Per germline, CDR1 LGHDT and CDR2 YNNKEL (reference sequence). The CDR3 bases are TGTGCCAGCAGCCAAGATCCGCGGACTAGCGGGCGGGGTCCCTACAATGAGCAGTTCTTC. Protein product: CASSQDPRTSGRGPYNEQFF.

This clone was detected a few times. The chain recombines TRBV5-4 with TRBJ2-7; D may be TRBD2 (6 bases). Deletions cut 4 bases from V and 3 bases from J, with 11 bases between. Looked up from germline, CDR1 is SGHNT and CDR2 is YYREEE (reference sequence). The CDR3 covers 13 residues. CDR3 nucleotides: TGTGCCAGCAGCGGCGGGGACGTCTACGAGCAGTACTTC. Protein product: CASSGGDVYEQYF.

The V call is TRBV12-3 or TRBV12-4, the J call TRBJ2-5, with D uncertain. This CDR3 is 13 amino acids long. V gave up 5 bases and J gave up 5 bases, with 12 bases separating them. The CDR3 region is CASSGESRETQYF. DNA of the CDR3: TGTGCCAGCAGTGGAGAGAGTAGGGAGACCCAGTACTTC.

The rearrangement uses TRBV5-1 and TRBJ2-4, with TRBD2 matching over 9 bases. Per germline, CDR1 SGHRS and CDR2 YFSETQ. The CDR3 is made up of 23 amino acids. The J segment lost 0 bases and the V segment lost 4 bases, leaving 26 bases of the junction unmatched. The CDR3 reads CASSLGLIAGVFGSSRAKNIQYF. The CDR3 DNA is TGCGCCAGCAGCCTAGGGTTGATAGCGGGAGTATTCGGTAGTAGTCGAGCCAAAAACATTCAGTACTTC.

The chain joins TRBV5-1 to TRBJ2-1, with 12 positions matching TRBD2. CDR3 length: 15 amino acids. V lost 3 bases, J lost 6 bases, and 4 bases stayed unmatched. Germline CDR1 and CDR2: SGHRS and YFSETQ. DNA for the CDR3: TGCGCCAGCAGCTGGCTAGCGGGAGGGCTCAATGAGCAGTTCTTC. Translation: CASSWLAGGLNEQFF.

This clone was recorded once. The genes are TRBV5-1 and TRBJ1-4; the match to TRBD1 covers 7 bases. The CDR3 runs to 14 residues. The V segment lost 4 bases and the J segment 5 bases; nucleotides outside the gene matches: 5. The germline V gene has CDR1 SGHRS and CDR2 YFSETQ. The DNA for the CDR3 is TGCGCCAGCAGCCCTAGACAGGGAAATGAAAAACTGTTTTTT. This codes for CASSPRQGNEKLFF.

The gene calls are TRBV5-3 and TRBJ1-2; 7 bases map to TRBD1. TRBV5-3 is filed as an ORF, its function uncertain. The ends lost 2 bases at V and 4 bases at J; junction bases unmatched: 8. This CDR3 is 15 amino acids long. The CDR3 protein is CARSFSGTVLYGYTF. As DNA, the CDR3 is TGTGCCAGAAGCTTCTCAGGGACAGTACTCTATGGCTACACCTTC.

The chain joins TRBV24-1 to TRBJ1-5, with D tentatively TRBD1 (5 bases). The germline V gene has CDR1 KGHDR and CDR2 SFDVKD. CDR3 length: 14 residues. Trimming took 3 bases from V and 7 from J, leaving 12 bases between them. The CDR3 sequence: CATSDGGSGQPQHF. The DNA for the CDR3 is TGTGCCACCAGTGATGGGGGGTCAGGGCAGCCCCAGCATTTT.

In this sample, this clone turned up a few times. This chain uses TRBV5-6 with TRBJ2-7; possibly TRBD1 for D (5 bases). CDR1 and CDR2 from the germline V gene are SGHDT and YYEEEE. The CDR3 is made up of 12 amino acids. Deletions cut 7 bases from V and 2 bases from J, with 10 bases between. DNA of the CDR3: TGTGCCAGCGGATCAGGGACCTACGAGCAGTACTTC. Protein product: CASGSGTYEQYF.

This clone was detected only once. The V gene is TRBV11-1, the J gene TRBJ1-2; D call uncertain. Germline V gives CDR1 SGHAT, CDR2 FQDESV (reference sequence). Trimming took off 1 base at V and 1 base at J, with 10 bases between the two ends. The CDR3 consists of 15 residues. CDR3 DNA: TGTGCCAGCAGCTTAGGCCACGTGCGTAACTATGGCTACACCTTC. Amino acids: CASSLGHVRNYGYTF. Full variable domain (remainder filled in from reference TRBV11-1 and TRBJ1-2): EAEVAQSPRYKITEKSQAVAFWCDPISGHATLYWYRQILGQGPELLVQFQDESVVDDSQLPKDRFSAERLKGVDSTLKIQPAELGDSAMYLCASSLGHVRNYGYTFGSGTRLTVV.

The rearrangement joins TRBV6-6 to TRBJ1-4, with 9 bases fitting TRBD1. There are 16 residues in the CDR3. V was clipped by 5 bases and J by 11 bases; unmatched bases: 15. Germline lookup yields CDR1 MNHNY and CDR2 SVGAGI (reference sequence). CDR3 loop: CASSNNGQGRNTKLFF. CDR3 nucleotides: TGTGCCAGCAGTAACAACGGACAGGGGCGAAATACGAAACTGTTTTTT.

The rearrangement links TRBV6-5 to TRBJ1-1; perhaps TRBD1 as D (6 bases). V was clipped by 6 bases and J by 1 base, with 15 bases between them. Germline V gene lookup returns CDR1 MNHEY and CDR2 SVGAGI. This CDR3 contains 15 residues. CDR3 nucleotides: TGTGCCAGCAGAGTCGGGGGGGCTTGGAACACTGAAGCTTTCTTT. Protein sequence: CASRVGGAWNTEAFF.

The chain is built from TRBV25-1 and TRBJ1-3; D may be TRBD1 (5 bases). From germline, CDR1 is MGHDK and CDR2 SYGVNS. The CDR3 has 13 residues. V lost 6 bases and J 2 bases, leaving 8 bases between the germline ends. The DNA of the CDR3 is TGTGCCAGCAGCCAGACAGCTGGAAACACCATATATTTT. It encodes CASSQTAGNTIYF.

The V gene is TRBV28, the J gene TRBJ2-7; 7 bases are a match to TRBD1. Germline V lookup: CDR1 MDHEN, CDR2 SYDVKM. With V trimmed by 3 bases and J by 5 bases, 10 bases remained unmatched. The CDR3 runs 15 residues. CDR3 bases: TGTGCCAGCAGTTTCAGACAGGGTGGCTTCCACGAGCAGTACTTC. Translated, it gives CASSFRQGGFHEQYF.